This T cell receptor beta chain emerged from a study of T cell repertoires in aging, cancer and after chemotherapy. Across the study: Glioblastoma patients receiving temozolomide-based therapy gave paired samples before and after chemotherapy.

The CDR3 contains 15 residues. In germline, CDR1 is LNHDA, CDR2 SQIVND (reference sequence). Trimming stripped 5 bases from V and 0 bases from J, with 11 bases between. Rearranged V-D-J TRB sequences were amplified with a mixed TRB-A/B primer pool. From the multiplex PCR reads, TCRdb called clonotypes with MiXCR, one entry per CDR3 protein. The table records roughly 7,100 distinct CDR3 sequences, about 50% of them present only once. Peripheral blood genomic DNA, not sorted cells or RNA, was the template. This clonotype has just a few counts. Its antigen is currently unknown. Study observations and caveats: Compared with age-matched healthy donors, untreated hematological or solid cancer patients showed higher blood TCR clonality.

This clonotype originated in a human donor with a solid tumor. Sequencing was performed on blood. The rearrangement joins TRBV19 to TRBJ1-5; TRBD1 is a possible D gene (6 bases). CDR3: CASSDRTYSNQPQHF. The CDR3, as DNA: TGTGCCAGTAGTGACAGGACGTATAGCAATCAGCCCCAGCATTTT.